This TCR beta chain comes out of a study of blood T cell repertoires in COVID-19. Study summary: In each case, the material was cDNA or gDNA derived from T cells, B-cell-depleted T cells, or PBMCs.

Sequenced by immunoSEQ multiplex PCR; TCRdb stores in-frame clones only, minus some. The data hold around 250,000 clones, with roughly 87% observed a single time. In germline, CDR1 is LNHDA, CDR2 SQIVND (reference sequence). The trim removed 3 bases at V and 0 bases at J, leaving 0 bases unmatched. The CDR3 contains 14 residues. The sequenced sample consisted of peripheral blood. J is TRBJ2-7 and V is TRBV19, with TRBD2 identical over 9 bases. This clonotype was sampled from a woman aged 40 to 50 who had recovered from COVID-19. The CDR3 region is CASSISGSSYEQYF. Written as DNA, the CDR3 is TGTGCCAGTAGTATTAGCGGGAGCTCCTACGAGCAGTACTTC.